These 24 T cell receptor beta chains came from one sample sequenced in a study of blood T cells in healthy people across ages. A second PCR, run for roughly 7 to 12 cycles, used a sample-barcoded 5' primer plus a J-beta primer mix. TCRdb analysed the 5' RACE reads with MiXCR anew, one entry per CDR3 protein. The table includes around 900,000 distinct CDR3 sequences, roughly half detected once. The material sequenced was blood. The receptors come from a woman in her fifties or sixties in good health.

This chain uses TRBV5-1 with TRBJ2-1; a possible D gene is TRBD2 (5 bases). The assigned J gene may be wrong: the sequence end matches TRBJ2-7 better. Germline values: CDR1 SGHRS, CDR2 YFSETQ. The CDR3 loop spans 13 amino acids. The CDR3 nucleotides are TGCGCCAGCAGCCGAGACCTGAGGGACGAGCAGTACTTC. It codes for CASSRDLRDEQYF.

The V and J genes are TRBV19 and TRBJ2-6; no firm D call. The germline V and J ends were trimmed by 0 bases and 0 bases, with 9 bases remaining between them. The CDR3 has 17 residues. The germline V gene has CDR1 LNHDA and CDR2 SQIVND (reference sequence). This chain's CDR3 is CASSIDGVNSGANVLTF. The CDR3 DNA reads TGTGCCAGTAGTATAGATGGAGTGAACTCTGGGGCCAACGTCCTGACTTTC.

The chain uses TRBV7-3 and TRBJ2-2; 15 bases fit TRBD2. V lost 11 bases and J lost 2; bases outside the gene matches: 9. The CDR3 sequence is 17 residues long. Germline-derived CDR1 and CDR2 are SGHTA and FQGTGA. In DNA, the CDR3 is TGTGCCGGGCAGGGACTAGCGGGAGGAGCCAACACCGGGGAGCTGTTTTTT. Translation: CAGQGLAGGANTGELFF. Complete variable domain (other parts from reference TRBV7-3 and TRBJ2-2): GAGVSQTPSNKVTEKGKYVELRCDPISGHTALYWYRQSLGQGPEFLIYFQGTGAADDSGLPNDRFFAVRPEGSVSTLKIQRTERGDSAVYLCAGQGLAGGANTGELFFGEGSRLTVL.

V and J are TRBV29-1 and TRBJ2-3, with D maybe TRBD2 (6 bases). Between the trimmed V and J ends, which lost 7 bases and 1 base, there was a span of 12 bases. The V gene's germline CDR1 is SQVTM and CDR2 ANQGSEA. This CDR3 is 13 amino acids long. CDR3: CSAIAVGTDTQYF. In DNA, the CDR3 is TGCAGCGCCATAGCGGTGGGCACAGATACGCAGTATTTT.

V and J are TRBV7-2 and TRBJ2-3; D gene ambiguous. The V gene lost 1 base and the J gene lost 3 bases, with 14 bases spanning the gap. CDR1 SGHTA and CDR2 FQGNSA come from the germline V gene. CDR3 length: 16 amino acids. CDR3: CASSLETPHGTDTQYF. DNA of the CDR3: TGTGCCAGCAGCTTAGAGACACCCCATGGGACAGATACGCAGTATTTT.

J is TRBJ1-5 and V is TRBV7-9, with D tentatively TRBD1 (5 bases). Germline loops: CDR1 SEHNR, CDR2 FQNEAQ (reference sequence). The CDR3 contains 16 residues. Trimming shortened V by 5 bases and J by 4 bases, and 18 bases separated the two germline ends. CDR3 residues: CASSHSTDRENQPQHF. CDR3 DNA sequence: TGTGCCAGCAGCCACTCGACAGACCGTGAAAATCAGCCCCAGCATTTT.

This clonotype was seen only a few times. The chain recombines TRBV20-1 with TRBJ2-1; TRBD2 matches 11 bases. This CDR3 contains 20 residues. V was clipped by 6 bases and J by 0 bases; unmatched bases: 19. Germline loops: CDR1 DFQATT, CDR2 SNEGSKA (reference sequence). The CDR3 here is CSATLPLLAGAANSYNEQFF. CDR3 DNA sequence: TGCAGTGCCACACTTCCCCTACTAGCGGGAGCGGCGAACTCCTACAATGAGCAGTTCTTC.

The V gene is TRBV20-1, the J gene TRBJ1-5; possibly TRBD1 for D (5 bases). Germline CDR1 is DFQATT and CDR2 is SNEGSKA (reference sequence). V was shortened by 3 bases and J by 9 bases, with 15 bases between the two germline ends. This CDR3 spans 13 amino acids. The DNA of the CDR3 is TGCAGTGCTAGGTTGTCGCGAGGGACGCCCCAGCATTTT. Its protein is CSARLSRGTPQHF.

This clonotype has just a few counts. V usage is TRBV12-3 or TRBV12-4 and J usage is TRBJ2-3; 9 bases match TRBD2. CDR3 length equals 17 residues. Unmatched junction bases numbered 6, after V lost 2 bases and J lost 0 bases. The CDR3 nucleotides read TGTGCCAGCAGTTTATCCCCAGCGGGAGGAAGCACAGATACGCAGTATTTT. It encodes CASSLSPAGGSTDTQYF.

A few counts support this clonotype. The rearrangement uses TRBV7-2 and TRBJ2-3; 10 bases map to TRBD2. The V gene end was trimmed by 1 base and the J gene end by 2 bases; junction bases not matched to a gene: 6. The CDR3 runs 17 residues. Germline V gene sequence: CDR1 SGHTA, CDR2 FQGNSA. The CDR3 sequence is CASSLDTSGTNTDTQYF. DNA for the CDR3: TGTGCCAGCAGCTTAGATACTAGCGGGACTAACACAGATACGCAGTATTTT.

The chain joins TRBV7-2 to TRBJ2-7; 7 bases are shared with TRBD1. Trimming at V came to 4 bases and at J to 0 bases, leaving 6 bases not matched to a gene. The CDR3 covers 15 residues. CDR1 is SGHTA and CDR2 is FQGNSA in the germline V gene. The CDR3 nucleotides read TGTGCCAGCAGCTCGACAGGGCAAGGCTCCTACGAGCAGTACTTC. It is translated as CASSSTGQGSYEQYF.

A remark on this clonotype: A clone one base away is much larger, so this may be a read error. V is TRBV29-1 and J is TRBJ2-5; 9 positions agree with TRBD1. The assigned J gene may be wrong: the sequence end matches TRBJ2-7 better. There are 12 residues in the CDR3. Germline CDR1 and CDR2: SQVTM and ANQGSEA. CDR3 in amino acids: CSGAGTGCEQYF. The CDR3 DNA is TGCAGCGGTGCCGGGACAGGGTGCGAGCAGTACTTC.

In this sample, this clonotype turned up many times. V is TRBV25-1 and J is TRBJ2-7, with 12 positions matching TRBD1. The CDR3 sequence is 15 residues long. V lost 2 bases, J lost 4 bases, and 3 bases stayed unmatched. Germline V gene sequence: CDR1 MGHDK, CDR2 SYGVNS. The CDR3 protein is CASSERDRGRYEQYF. CDR3 coding DNA: TGTGCCAGCAGTGAAAGGGACAGGGGGCGTTACGAGCAGTACTTC.

In this sample, this clonotype turned up a few times. The chain has TRBV12-3 or TRBV12-4 and TRBJ1-2; 8 nucleotides agree with TRBD1. The CDR3 contains 13 residues. The junction had 6 bases not matched to a gene; V was cut back by 5 bases and J by 7 bases. This CDR3 is CASSQQGVRGYTF. The CDR3 DNA reads TGTGCCAGCAGTCAACAGGGGGTTCGTGGCTACACCTTC.

A few counts support this clonotype. This chain connects TRBV9 to TRBJ2-7; D not resolved. The CDR3 runs to 15 residues. Trimming took off 3 bases at V and 0 bases at J, with 13 bases between the two ends. CDR1 SGDLS and CDR2 YYNGEE come from the germline V gene. CDR3 in amino acids: CASSAHEESSYEQYF. DNA for the CDR3: TGTGCCAGCAGCGCACACGAGGAAAGCTCCTACGAGCAGTACTTC.

This chain joins TRBV21-1 and TRBJ1-5. TRBV21-1 is termed a pseudogene. This CDR3 region has 16 residues. CDR3 coding DNA: TGTGCCAGCAGCAATGAGGGCTATGGGGACGATCAGCCCCAGCATTTT. Translating gives CASSNEGYGDDQPQHF.

The chain combines TRBV18 with TRBJ2-7, with 9 bases matching TRBD1. Germline CDR1 reads KGHSH; CDR2 reads LQKENI. After removal of 2 bases from V and 10 bases from J, the junction contained 12 bases not matched to a gene. The CDR3 is made up of 15 amino acids. CDR3 DNA sequence: TGTGCCAGCTCACCAGCCCCGGGACAGGGCAATATTCAGTACTTC. It is translated as CASSPAPGQGNIQYF.

The chain joins TRBV6-2 or TRBV6-3 to TRBJ2-1; TRBD2 agrees at 11 bases. Germline assignment: CDR1 MNHEY and CDR2 SVGEGT. The CDR3 is made up of 16 amino acids. V shed 1 base and J 12 bases; nucleotides not matched to a gene: 11. In nucleotides, the CDR3 is TGTGCCAGCAGTTACTATACTAGCGGGAGCTATGGAGGGCAGTTCTTC. Translation gives CASSYYTSGSYGGQFF.

The rearrangement uses TRBV28 and TRBJ1-2; D call uncertain. The germline V gene has CDR1 MDHEN and CDR2 SYDVKM. V shed 6 bases and J shed 5 bases, with 4 bases lying between them. This CDR3 is 10 amino acids long. DNA of the CDR3: TGTGCCAGCAGGACGTATGGCTACACCTTC. This sequence encodes CASRTYGYTF.

The DNA for the CDR3 is TGCAGTGCTCCGTTTTCTAGCGGGAGATACCCTGGGGCCAACGTCCTGACTTTC. This encodes CSAPFSSGRYPGANVLTF. V gene TRBV20-1 combines with J gene TRBJ2-6; 10 bases align to TRBD2. CDR1 DFQATT and CDR2 SNEGSKA come from the germline V gene (reference sequence). This CDR3 is 18 amino acids long. V gave up 5 bases and J gave up 2 bases; unmatched junction bases: 12.

The CDR3 sequence is CASSEQAGRYTF. CDR3 sequence (DNA): TGTGCCAGCAGTGAACAGGCTGGTCGGTACACCTTC. The chain is built from TRBV6-1 and TRBJ1-2; D gene ambiguous. V gave up 2 bases and J gave up 11 bases, with 12 bases separating them. The V gene's germline CDR1 is MNHNS and CDR2 SASEGT. The CDR3 loop spans 12 amino acids.

CDR3 sequence: CSAKISGAPYNEQFF. DNA for the CDR3: TGCAGTGCTAAGATAAGCGGGGCTCCCTACAATGAGCAGTTCTTC. The rearrangement joins TRBV20-1 to TRBJ2-1, with TRBD2 matching over 7 bases. Germline values: CDR1 DFQATT, CDR2 SNEGSKA (reference sequence). There are 15 residues in the CDR3. Losses at the gene ends were 4 bases for V and 2 bases for J; bases not matched to a gene: 8.

The rearrangement joins TRBV20-1 to TRBJ2-5, with D possibly TRBD1 on 6 matching bases. From germline, CDR1 is DFQATT and CDR2 SNEGSKA (reference sequence). The CDR3 spans 13 residues. V lost 4 bases to trimming and J lost 11 bases, with 20 bases between them. This CDR3 reads CSATPDRTYEQYF. DNA of the CDR3: TGCAGTGCTACTCCTGACAGGACCTATGAGCAGTACTTC.

V usage is TRBV2 and J usage is TRBJ2-7; perhaps D is TRBD1 or TRBD2 (5 bases each). Germline-derived CDR1 and CDR2 are SNHLY and FYNNEI. V lost 5 bases to trimming and J lost 2 bases, with 16 bases between them. This CDR3 region has 15 residues. CDR3 loop: CASSYRGSGPYEQYF. For the CDR3, the DNA is TGTGCCAGCAGTTATCGGGGCTCTGGCCCCTACGAGCAGTACTTC.